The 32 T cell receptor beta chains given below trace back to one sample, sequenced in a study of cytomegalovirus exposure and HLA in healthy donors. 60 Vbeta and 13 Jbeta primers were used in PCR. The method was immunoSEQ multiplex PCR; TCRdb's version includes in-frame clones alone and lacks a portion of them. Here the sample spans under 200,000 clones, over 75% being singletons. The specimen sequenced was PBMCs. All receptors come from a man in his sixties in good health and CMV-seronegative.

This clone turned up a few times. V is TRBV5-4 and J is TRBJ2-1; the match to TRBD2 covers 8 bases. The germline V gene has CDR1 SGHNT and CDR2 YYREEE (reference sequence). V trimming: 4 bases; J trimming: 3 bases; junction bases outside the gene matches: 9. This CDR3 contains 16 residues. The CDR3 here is CASSRARRGDYNEQFF. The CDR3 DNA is TGTGCCAGCAGCCGCGCCCGGCGGGGGGACTACAATGAGCAGTTCTTC.

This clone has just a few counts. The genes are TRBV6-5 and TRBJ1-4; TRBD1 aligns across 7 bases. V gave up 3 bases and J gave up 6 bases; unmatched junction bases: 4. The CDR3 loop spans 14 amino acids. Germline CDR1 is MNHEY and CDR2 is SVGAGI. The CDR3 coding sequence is TGTGCCAGCAGTTATGGGCAGGGGGATGAAAAACTGTTTTTT. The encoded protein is CASSYGQGDEKLFF.

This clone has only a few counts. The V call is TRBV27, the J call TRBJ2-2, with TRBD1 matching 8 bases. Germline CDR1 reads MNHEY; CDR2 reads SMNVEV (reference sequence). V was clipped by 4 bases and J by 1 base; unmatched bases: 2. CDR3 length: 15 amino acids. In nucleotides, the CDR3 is TGTGCCAGCAGTTACGGGACAGGGAACACCGGGGAGCTGTTTTTT. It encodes CASSYGTGNTGELFF.

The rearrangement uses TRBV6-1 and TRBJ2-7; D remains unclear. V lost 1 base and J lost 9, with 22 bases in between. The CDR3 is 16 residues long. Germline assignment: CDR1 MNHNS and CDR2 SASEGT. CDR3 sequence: CASSEGRTVIIRRQYF. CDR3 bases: TGTGCCAGCAGTGAAGGGAGAACGGTCATAATAAGGAGGCAGTACTTC.

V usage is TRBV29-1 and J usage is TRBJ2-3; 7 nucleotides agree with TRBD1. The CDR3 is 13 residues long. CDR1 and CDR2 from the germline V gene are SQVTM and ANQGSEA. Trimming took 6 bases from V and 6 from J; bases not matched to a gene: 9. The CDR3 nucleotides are TGCAGCGTCACCTTACAGGGGACCGATACGCAGTATTTT. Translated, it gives CSVTLQGTDTQYF.

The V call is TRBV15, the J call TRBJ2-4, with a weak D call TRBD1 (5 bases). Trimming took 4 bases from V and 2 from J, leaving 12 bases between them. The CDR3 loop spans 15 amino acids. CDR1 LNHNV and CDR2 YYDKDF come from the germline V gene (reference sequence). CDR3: CATSTRQSPKNIQYF. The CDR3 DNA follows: TGTGCCACCAGCACGAGACAGAGCCCCAAAAACATTCAGTACTTC.

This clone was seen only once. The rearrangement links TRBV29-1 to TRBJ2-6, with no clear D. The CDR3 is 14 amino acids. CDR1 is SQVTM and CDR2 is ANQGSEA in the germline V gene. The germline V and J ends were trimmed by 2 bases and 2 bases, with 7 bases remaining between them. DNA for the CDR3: TGCAGCGTTGAAACGGTTCCTGGGGCCAACGTCCTGACTTTC. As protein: CSVETVPGANVLTF. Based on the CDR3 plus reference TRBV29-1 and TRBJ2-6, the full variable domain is SAVISQKPSRDICQRGTSLTIQCQVDSQVTMMFWYRQQPGQSLTLIATANQGSEATYESGFVIDKFPISRPNLTFSTLTVSNMSPEDSSIYLCSVETVPGANVLTFGAGSRLTVL.

The CDR3 region is CASSNYQNTGELFF. Written as DNA, the CDR3 is TGTGCCAGTAGCAACTACCAGAACACCGGGGAGCTGTTTTTT. The chain employs TRBV19 and TRBJ2-2; no clear D gene. The germline gives CDR1 LNHDA, CDR2 SQIVND (reference sequence). The V end lost 6 bases, the J end lost 1 base, and 9 bases lay between the germline ends. The CDR3 runs to 14 residues.

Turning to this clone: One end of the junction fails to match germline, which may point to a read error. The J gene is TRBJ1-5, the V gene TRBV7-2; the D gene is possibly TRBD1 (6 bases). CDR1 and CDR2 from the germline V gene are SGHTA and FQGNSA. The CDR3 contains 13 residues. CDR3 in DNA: TGTGCCAGCAGCCCACAGGGTGGTCAGCCCCAGAATTTT. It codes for CASSPQGGQPQNF.

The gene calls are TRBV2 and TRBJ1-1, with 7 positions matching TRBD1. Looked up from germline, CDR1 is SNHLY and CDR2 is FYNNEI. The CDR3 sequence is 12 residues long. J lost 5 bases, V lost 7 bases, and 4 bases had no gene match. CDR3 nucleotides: TGTGCCAGCACAGGGGGTCGGACTGAAGCTTTCTTT. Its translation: CASTGGRTEAFF.

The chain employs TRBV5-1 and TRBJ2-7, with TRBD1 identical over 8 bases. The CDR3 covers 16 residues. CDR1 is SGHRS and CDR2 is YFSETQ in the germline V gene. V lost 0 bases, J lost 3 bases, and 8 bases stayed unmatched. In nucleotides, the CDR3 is TGCGCCAGCAGCTTGGAACCAGGGGGCGAAAGCTACGAGCAGTACTTC. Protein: CASSLEPGGESYEQYF.

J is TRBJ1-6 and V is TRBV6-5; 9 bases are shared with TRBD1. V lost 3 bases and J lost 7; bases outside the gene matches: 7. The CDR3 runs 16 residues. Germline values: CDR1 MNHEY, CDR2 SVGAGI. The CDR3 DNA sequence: TGTGCCAGCAGTTATGGGAGCGGGACAGGGAATTCACCCCTCCACTTT. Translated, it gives CASSYGSGTGNSPLHF.

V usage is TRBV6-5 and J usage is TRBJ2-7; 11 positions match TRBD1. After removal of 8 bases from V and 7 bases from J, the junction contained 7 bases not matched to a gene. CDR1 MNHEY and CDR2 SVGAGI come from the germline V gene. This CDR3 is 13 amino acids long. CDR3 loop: CASRGQGGGEQYF. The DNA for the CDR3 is TGTGCCAGCCGGGGACAGGGGGGGGGTGAGCAGTACTTC.

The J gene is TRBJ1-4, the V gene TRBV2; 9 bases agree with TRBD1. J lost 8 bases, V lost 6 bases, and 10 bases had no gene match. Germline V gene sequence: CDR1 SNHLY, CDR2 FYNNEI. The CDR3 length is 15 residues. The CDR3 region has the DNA TGTGCCAGCAGAGATCACAGGGGGCTCGGGGAAAAACTGTTTTTT. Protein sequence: CASRDHRGLGEKLFF.

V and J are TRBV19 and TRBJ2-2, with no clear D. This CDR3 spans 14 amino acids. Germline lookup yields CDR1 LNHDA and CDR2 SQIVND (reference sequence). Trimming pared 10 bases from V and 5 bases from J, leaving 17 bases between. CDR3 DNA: TGTGCCACCCCGGCTCCCGGGTCGACCGGGGAGCTGTTTTTT. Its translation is CATPAPGSTGELFF.

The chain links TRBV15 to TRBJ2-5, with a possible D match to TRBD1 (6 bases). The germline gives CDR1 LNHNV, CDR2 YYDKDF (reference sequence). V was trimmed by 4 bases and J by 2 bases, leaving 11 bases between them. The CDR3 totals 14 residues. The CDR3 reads CATSTGQLQETQYF. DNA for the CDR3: TGTGCCACCAGCACTGGACAGTTACAAGAGACCCAGTACTTC.

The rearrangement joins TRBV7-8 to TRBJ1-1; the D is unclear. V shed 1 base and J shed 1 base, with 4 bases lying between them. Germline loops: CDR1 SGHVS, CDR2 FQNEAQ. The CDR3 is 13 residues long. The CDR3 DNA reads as TGTGCCAGCAGCTTAGTAAAGAACACTGAAGCTTTCTTT. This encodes CASSLVKNTEAFF.

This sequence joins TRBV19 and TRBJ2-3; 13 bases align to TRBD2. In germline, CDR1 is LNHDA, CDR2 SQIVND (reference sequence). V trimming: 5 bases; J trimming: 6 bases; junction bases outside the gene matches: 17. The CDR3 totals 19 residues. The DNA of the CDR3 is TGTGCCAGTAGTCCCCGGACTAGCGGGAGTGGGTTCATAAGGGATACGCAGTATTTT. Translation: CASSPRTSGSGFIRDTQYF.

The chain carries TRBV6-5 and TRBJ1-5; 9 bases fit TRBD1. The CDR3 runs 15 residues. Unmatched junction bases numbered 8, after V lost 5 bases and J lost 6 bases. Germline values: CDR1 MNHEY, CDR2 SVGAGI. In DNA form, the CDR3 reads TGTGCCAGCAGTCCCGGGACAGGGATAGGTCAGCCCCAGCATTTT. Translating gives CASSPGTGIGQPQHF.

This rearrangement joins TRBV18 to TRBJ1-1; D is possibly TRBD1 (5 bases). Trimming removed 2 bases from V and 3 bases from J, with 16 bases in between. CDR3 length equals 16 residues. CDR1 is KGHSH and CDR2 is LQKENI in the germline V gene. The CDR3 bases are TGTGCCAGCTCACCAGGGGGGTACAGGTTGGACACTGAAGCTTTCTTT. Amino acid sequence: CASSPGGYRLDTEAFF.

The CDR3 reads CASKVSRGATYEQYF. The CDR3 DNA reads TGCGCCAGCAAGGTCTCGCGGGGGGCCACCTACGAGCAGTACTTC. V gene TRBV5-1 combines with J gene TRBJ2-7; TRBD2 agrees at 8 bases. V shed 6 bases, J shed 2 bases, and the junction held 10 bases outside the gene matches. The CDR3 contains 15 residues. From germline, CDR1 is SGHRS and CDR2 YFSETQ.

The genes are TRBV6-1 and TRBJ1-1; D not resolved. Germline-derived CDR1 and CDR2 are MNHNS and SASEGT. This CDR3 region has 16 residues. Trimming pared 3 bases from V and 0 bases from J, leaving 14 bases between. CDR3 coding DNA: TGTGCCAGCAGTGACAGCCAGCGTAGGATGAACACTGAAGCTTTCTTT. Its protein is CASSDSQRRMNTEAFF.

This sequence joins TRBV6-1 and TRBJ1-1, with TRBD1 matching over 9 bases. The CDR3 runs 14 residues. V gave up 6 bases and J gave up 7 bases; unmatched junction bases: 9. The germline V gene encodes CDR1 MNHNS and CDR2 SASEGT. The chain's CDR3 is CASSYGTGRCEAFF. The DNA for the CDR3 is TGTGCCAGCAGCTATGGGACAGGGAGGTGTGAAGCTTTCTTT.

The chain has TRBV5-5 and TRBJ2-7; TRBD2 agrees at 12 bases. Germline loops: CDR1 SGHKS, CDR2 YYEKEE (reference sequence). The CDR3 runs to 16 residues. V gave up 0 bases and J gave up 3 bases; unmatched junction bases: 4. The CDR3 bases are TGTGCCAGCAGCTTGGCGACTAGCGGGGGTATCTACGAGCAGTACTTC. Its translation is CASSLATSGGIYEQYF.

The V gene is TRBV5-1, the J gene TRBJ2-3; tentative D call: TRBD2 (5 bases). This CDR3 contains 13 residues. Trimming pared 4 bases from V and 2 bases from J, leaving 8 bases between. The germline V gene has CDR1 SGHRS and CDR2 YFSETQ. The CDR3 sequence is CASSIRDTDTQYF. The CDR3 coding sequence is TGCGCCAGCAGCATCCGGGACACAGATACGCAGTATTTT.

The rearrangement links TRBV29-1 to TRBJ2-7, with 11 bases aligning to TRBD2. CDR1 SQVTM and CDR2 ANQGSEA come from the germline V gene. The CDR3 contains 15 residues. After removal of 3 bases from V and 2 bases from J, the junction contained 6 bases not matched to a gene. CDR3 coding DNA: TGCAGCGTTGAGACGCTAGCGGGAGGCCCCTACGAGCAGTACTTC. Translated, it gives CSVETLAGGPYEQYF.

The CDR3 loop reads CASSLGRELLSSTDTQYF. In nucleotides, the CDR3 is TGCGCCAGCAGCTTGGGACGGGAGCTGTTGAGTAGCACAGATACGCAGTATTTT. This chain links TRBV5-1 with TRBJ2-3; perhaps TRBD2 as D (6 bases). Germline V gene sequence: CDR1 SGHRS, CDR2 YFSETQ. The CDR3 consists of 18 residues. The V gene lost 0 bases and the J gene lost 0 bases, with 17 bases spanning the gap.

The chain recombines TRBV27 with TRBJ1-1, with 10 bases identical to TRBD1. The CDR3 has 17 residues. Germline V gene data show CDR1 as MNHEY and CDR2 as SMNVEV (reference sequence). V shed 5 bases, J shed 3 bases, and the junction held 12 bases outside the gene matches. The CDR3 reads CASSTDRDRGRDTEAFF. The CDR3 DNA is TGTGCCAGCAGTACTGACCGGGACAGGGGCAGGGACACTGAAGCTTTCTTT.

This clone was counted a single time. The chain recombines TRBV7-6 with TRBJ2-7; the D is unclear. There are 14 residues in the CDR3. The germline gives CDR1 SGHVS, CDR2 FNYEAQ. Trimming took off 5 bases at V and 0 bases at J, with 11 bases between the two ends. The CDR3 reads CASSRGGFSYEQYF. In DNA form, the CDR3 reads TGTGCCAGCAGCCGAGGTGGGTTCTCCTACGAGCAGTACTTC.

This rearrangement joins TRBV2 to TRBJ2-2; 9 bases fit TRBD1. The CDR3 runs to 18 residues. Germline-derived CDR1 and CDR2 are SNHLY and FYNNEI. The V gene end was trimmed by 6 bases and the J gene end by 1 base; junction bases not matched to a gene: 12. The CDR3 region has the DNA TGTGCCAGCAGCTTCCCGGGACAGGGAGGGGTGAACACCGGGGAGCTGTTTTTT. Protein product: CASSFPGQGGVNTGELFF.

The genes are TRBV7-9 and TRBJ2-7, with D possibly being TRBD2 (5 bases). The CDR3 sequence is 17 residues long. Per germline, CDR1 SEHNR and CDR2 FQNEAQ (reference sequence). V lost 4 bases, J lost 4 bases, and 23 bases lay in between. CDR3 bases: TGTGCCAGCAGCTCGCACCTAAAGGACGGACCGGGGTACGAGCAGTACTTC. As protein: CASSSHLKDGPGYEQYF.

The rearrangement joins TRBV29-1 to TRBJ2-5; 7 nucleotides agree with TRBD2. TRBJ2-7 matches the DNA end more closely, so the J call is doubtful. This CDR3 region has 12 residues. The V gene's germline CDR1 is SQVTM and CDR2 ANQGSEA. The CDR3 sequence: CSVAGRAYEQYF. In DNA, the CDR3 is TGCAGCGTTGCGGGGAGGGCCTACGAGCAGTACTTC.